The 32 T cell receptor beta chains below were found in one sample sequenced in a study of control samples from healthy donors and cancer patients. Clones were sequenced by immunoSEQ multiplex PCR, and TCRdb holds only the in-frame ones, with some missing. Of roughly 92,000 clones listed, 85% to 90% are singletons. Sample: blood. The receptor source for this set is a woman aged 60-75 years in good health.

This rearrangement joins TRBV28 to TRBJ1-6; the D gene is possibly TRBD1 (5 bases). The CDR3 is 15 residues long. Germline CDR1 MDHEN, CDR2 SYDVKM. Trimming cost V 3 bases and J 6 bases, with 12 bases left between them. The CDR3 here is CASSFSGVSNSPLHF. In DNA, the CDR3 is TGTGCCAGCAGTTTTTCGGGGGTGAGTAATTCACCCCTCCACTTT.

The chain combines TRBV5-1 with TRBJ1-2, with 8 bases aligning to TRBD1. The CDR3 contains 15 residues. J gave up 4 bases and V 1 base, and 6 bases lay outside the gene matches. Per germline, CDR1 SGHRS and CDR2 YFSETQ. The CDR3 nucleotides read TGCGCCAGCAGCTTGCCCGGACAGGGAGCCTATGGCTACACCTTC. This gives the protein CASSLPGQGAYGYTF.

This clone was observed once. V usage is TRBV16 and J usage is TRBJ2-7; 9 positions match TRBD1. With V trimmed by 4 bases and J by 3 bases, 7 bases remained unmatched. The CDR3 runs 15 residues. Looked up from germline, CDR1 is KGHSY and CDR2 is FQNENV. The CDR3 bases are TGTGCCAGCAGCCGCTCCGGGACAGGGATCTACGAGCAGTACTTC. It encodes CASSRSGTGIYEQYF.

The J gene is TRBJ2-7, the V gene TRBV6-6; either TRBD1 or TRBD2 may supply D (5 bases each). The CDR3 is made up of 15 amino acids. Between the trimmed V and J ends, which lost 6 bases and 2 bases, there was a span of 17 bases. The V gene's germline CDR1 is MNHNY and CDR2 SVGAGI (reference sequence). CDR3 nucleotides: TGTGCCAGCAGCCCATCCGGGACGCAAGCCTACGAGCAGTACTTC. It encodes CASSPSGTQAYEQYF.

CDR3 protein: CAAGDREIYGYTF. The CDR3 DNA follows: TGTGCCGCCGGGGACAGGGAAATCTATGGCTACACCTTC. V gene TRBV10-3 combines with J gene TRBJ1-2; 9 positions match TRBD1. The V gene end was trimmed by 11 bases and the J gene end by 4 bases; junction bases not matched to a gene: 8. The CDR3 has 13 residues. Germline CDR1 ENHRY, CDR2 SYGVKD.

The rearrangement joins TRBV5-1 to TRBJ2-3; TRBD2 matches at 8 bases. With V trimmed by 5 bases and J by 4 bases, 9 bases remained unmatched. In germline, CDR1 is SGHRS, CDR2 YFSETQ. The CDR3 runs to 15 residues. In DNA form, the CDR3 reads TGCGCCAGCAGAGGAAGCGGGAGATTCGCAGATACGCAGTATTTT. Its translation is CASRGSGRFADTQYF.

The V and J genes are TRBV6-5 and TRBJ1-1; D possibly corresponds to TRBD1 (5 bases). Trimming took off 2 bases at V and 5 bases at J, with 15 bases between the two ends. The CDR3 totals 15 residues. The germline V gene has CDR1 MNHEY and CDR2 SVGAGI. DNA of the CDR3: TGTGCCAGCAGTTACCAATTCGTCGGGGGGACTGAAGCTTTCTTT. Protein product: CASSYQFVGGTEAFF.

This clone was counted between two and nine times. The V call is TRBV6-1, the J call TRBJ1-2, with 7 bases matching TRBD1. Germline-derived CDR1 and CDR2 are MNHNS and SASEGT. Unmatched junction bases numbered 0, after V lost 3 bases and J lost 2 bases. This CDR3 region has 13 residues. This CDR3 reads CASSETGNYGYTF. As DNA, the CDR3 is TGTGCCAGCAGTGAGACAGGGAACTATGGCTACACCTTC.

The chain combines TRBV24-1 with TRBJ2-1, with no clear D. Per the germline V gene, CDR1 is KGHDR and CDR2 is SFDVKD. V gave up 6 bases and J gave up 10 bases, with 15 bases separating them. This CDR3 has 13 residues. The CDR3 loop reads CATSLPPMREQFF. For the CDR3, the DNA is TGTGCCACCAGTTTACCCCCCATGCGCGAGCAGTTCTTC.

The chain couples TRBV18 to TRBJ1-4; TRBD1 is a possible D gene (5 bases). CDR1 is KGHSH and CDR2 is LQKENI in the germline V gene. The CDR3 loop spans 14 amino acids. Trimming cost V 5 bases and J 4 bases, with 11 bases left between them. The CDR3 DNA follows: TGTGCCAGCTCATCCGGGACGGGTAATGAAAAACTGTTTTTT. This gives the protein CASSSGTGNEKLFF. Full variable domain (remainder filled in from reference TRBV18 and TRBJ1-4): NAGVMQNPRHLVRRRGQEARLRCSPMKGHSHVYWYRQLPEEGLKFMVYLQKENIIDESGMPKERFSAEFPKEGPSILRIQQVVRGDSAAYFCASSSGTGNEKLFFGSGTQLSVL.

CDR3 residues: CASSEGGEEEDTQYF. Here the CDR3 DNA reads TGTGCCAGCAGTGAGGGCGGGGAGGAGGAGGATACGCAGTATTTT. This chain joins TRBV6-4 and TRBJ2-3, with D possibly TRBD2 on 6 matching bases. Germline CDR1 and CDR2: MRHNA and SNTAGT. V was cut by 3 bases and J by 6 bases, with 16 bases left in between. The CDR3 length is 15 residues.

The CDR3 here is CASSPRDLEKLFF. CDR3 nucleotide sequence: TGTGCCAGCAGTCCTCGGGACCTAGAAAAACTGTTTTTT. This rearrangement joins TRBV27 to TRBJ1-4; D may be TRBD1 (5 bases). The germline V gene encodes CDR1 MNHEY and CDR2 SMNVEV (reference sequence). V lost 5 bases to trimming and J lost 8 bases, with 12 bases between them. This CDR3 contains 13 residues.

CDR3 sequence (DNA): TGCAGCGTTGAAGGGGGGCGCCTCGTTGATACGCAGTATTTT. Its protein is CSVEGGRLVDTQYF. This rearrangement joins TRBV29-1 to TRBJ2-3; maybe TRBD1 (6 bases). Germline assignment: CDR1 SQVTM and CDR2 ANQGSEA. Trimming pared 1 base from V and 6 bases from J, leaving 14 bases between. The CDR3 has 14 residues.

This chain connects TRBV11-2 to TRBJ1-2; 10 bases agree with TRBD1. The J segment lost 2 bases and the V segment lost 0 bases, leaving 9 bases of the junction unmatched. Germline loops: CDR1 SGHAT, CDR2 FQNNGV. The CDR3 has 18 amino acids. The DNA of the CDR3 is TGTGCCAGCAGCTTAGACCTCATACCGGGACAGGGGAACTATGGCTACACCTTC. Its translation: CASSLDLIPGQGNYGYTF.

The genes are TRBV11-3 and TRBJ2-7, with TRBD2 as a possible D gene (5 bases). Germline CDR1 and CDR2: SGHNT and YENEEA. V was pared by 2 bases and J by 6 bases, with 11 bases between. The CDR3 runs to 13 residues. CDR3 sequence: CASSLNFGLEQYF. DNA for the CDR3: TGTGCCAGCAGCTTAAACTTCGGACTCGAGCAGTACTTC.

This chain uses TRBV7-8 with TRBJ1-2; no reliable D call. Germline V gives CDR1 SGHVS, CDR2 FQNEAQ. V was pared by 1 base and J by 8 bases, with 17 bases between. The CDR3 has 15 residues. The CDR3 sequence: CASSLEIVRQSGYTF. CDR3 DNA: TGTGCCAGCAGCTTAGAAATCGTACGGCAGAGCGGCTACACCTTC.

CDR3 protein: CASSAPGQGGDEQFF. CDR3 DNA: TGTGCCAGCAGCGCACCGGGACAGGGTGGCGATGAGCAGTTCTTC. V usage is TRBV21-1 and J usage is TRBJ2-1; the listed D gene, TRBD1, was not tested against the DNA. TRBV21-1 represents a pseudogene. CDR3 length equals 15 residues.

V and J are TRBV5-6 and TRBJ2-3; 12 bases map to TRBD2. Germline V gene data show CDR1 as SGHDT and CDR2 as YYEEEE. The CDR3 runs 15 residues. V was clipped by 1 base and J by 6 bases; unmatched bases: 3. The CDR3 here is CASSLRTSGTDTQYF. The CDR3 bases are TGTGCCAGCAGCTTGAGGACTAGCGGGACGGATACGCAGTATTTT.

J is TRBJ1-4 and V is TRBV4-1, with a tentative D call TRBD1 (5 bases). Trimming stripped 4 bases from V and 8 bases from J, with 17 bases between. The CDR3 is 15 amino acids. The germline CDR1 and CDR2 sequences are MGHRA and YSYEKL. The CDR3 DNA follows: TGCGCCAGCAGCCCCCCAGCGTGGGGCGCCGAAAAACTGTTTTTT. Translated, it gives CASSPPAWGAEKLFF.

This clone was counted once. The rearrangement uses TRBV3-1 (or the pseudogene TRBV3-2) and TRBJ2-5, with D unclear. V was clipped by 3 bases and J by 5 bases, with 4 bases between them. In germline, CDR1 is LGHDT, CDR2 YNNKEL (reference sequence). The CDR3 extends over 11 amino acids. CDR3 region: CASSQTETQYF. In DNA, the CDR3 is TGTGCCAGCAGCCAGACGGAGACCCAGTACTTC.

This sequence joins TRBV5-1 and TRBJ2-3; no definite D call. The length of the CDR3 is 13 residues. V was clipped by 1 base and J by 6 bases, with 9 bases between them. CDR1 SGHRS and CDR2 YFSETQ come from the germline V gene. In DNA, the CDR3 is TGCGCCAGCAGCTTGCCACCCTCGGATACGCAGTATTTT. It encodes CASSLPPSDTQYF.

The genes are TRBV6-5 and TRBJ2-7; tentatively, D is TRBD1 (6 bases). The V end was cut by 4 bases, the J end by 3 bases, with 13 bases between. CDR1 and CDR2 (germline): MNHEY, SVGAGI. The length of the CDR3 is 14 residues. CDR3 nucleotide sequence: TGTGCCAGCAGTTCGACAGGATCGGTCTACGAGCAGTACTTC. As protein: CASSSTGSVYEQYF.

The V call is TRBV6-1, the J call TRBJ1-1; D perhaps matches TRBD1 (5 bases). The V gene lost 0 bases and the J gene lost 4 bases, with 12 bases spanning the gap. Germline lookup yields CDR1 MNHNS and CDR2 SASEGT. The CDR3 is 15 amino acids. CDR3 residues: CASSEAGGYGTEAFF. The CDR3 nucleotides read TGTGCCAGCAGTGAAGCCGGGGGGTATGGCACTGAAGCTTTCTTT.

This clone appeared a single time. This chain uses TRBV5-5 with TRBJ2-3, with D perhaps matching TRBD2 (6 bases). The germline V gene has CDR1 SGHKS and CDR2 YYEKEE (reference sequence). This CDR3 is 13 amino acids long. With 4 bases removed from V and 5 bases from J, the gap between germline ends came to 11 bases. In DNA form, the CDR3 reads TGTGCCAGCAGCCTAAGGAGGGAAGATACGCAGTATTTT. Its protein product is CASSLRREDTQYF.

The chain is built from TRBV7-9 and TRBJ1-1; D unresolved. Deletions cut 4 bases from V and 10 bases from J, with 13 bases between. Germline values: CDR1 SEHNR, CDR2 FQNEAQ (reference sequence). There are 12 residues in the CDR3. CDR3 coding DNA: TGTGCCAGCAGCTATTCTAACACGGGAGCTTTCTTT. Translating it yields CASSYSNTGAFF.

The genes are TRBV27 and TRBJ2-5; TRBD2 might be the D (5 bases). V gave up 0 bases and J gave up 5 bases, with 10 bases separating them. Germline values: CDR1 MNHEY, CDR2 SMNVEV (reference sequence). The CDR3 length is 14 residues. CDR3 coding DNA: TGTGCCAGCAGTTTATCGTTTGGGAGCGAGACCCAGTACTTC. Translated: CASSLSFGSETQYF.

The V and J genes are TRBV6-5 and TRBJ1-5; D possibly corresponds to TRBD1 (5 bases). Germline CDR1 reads MNHEY; CDR2 reads SVGAGI. V was clipped by 6 bases and J by 4 bases, with 16 bases between them. The CDR3 has 15 residues. The CDR3 region is CASRPDRLGNQPQHF. In DNA form, the CDR3 reads TGTGCCAGCAGACCAGACAGACTTGGGAATCAGCCCCAGCATTTT.

The chain carries TRBV6-1 and TRBJ1-5; D is possibly TRBD1 (6 bases). The CDR3 is 16 amino acids. Trimming cost V 2 bases and J 7 bases, with 18 bases left between them. Looked up from germline, CDR1 is MNHNS and CDR2 is SASEGT. For the CDR3, the DNA is TGTGCCAGCAGTGAAAGGGGCGGTGGGGGCCGACAGCCCCAGCATTTT. Amino acid sequence: CASSERGGGGRQPQHF.

The gene calls are TRBV21-1 and TRBJ1-1. TRBV21-1 is flagged as a pseudogene. The CDR3 loop spans 21 amino acids. The CDR3 protein is CASSPRSIGKEKDPGDTEAFF. The CDR3 nucleotides read TGTGCCAGCAGCCCCCGATCCATCGGGAAGGAGAAGGATCCCGGGGACACTGAAGCTTTCTTT.

The genes are TRBV7-6 and TRBJ1-3; D perhaps matches TRBD1 (5 bases). The CDR3 totals 15 residues. Looked up from germline, CDR1 is SGHVS and CDR2 is FNYEAQ. Trimming removed 2 bases at V and 1 base at J, with 9 bases between. In nucleotides, the CDR3 is TGTGCCAGCAGCTTATTACCAGGGTCTGGAAACACCATATATTTT. Protein product: CASSLLPGSGNTIYF.

The CDR3 sequence is CASSQEVKDRGNYEQYF. DNA of the CDR3: TGCGCCAGCAGTCAAGAAGTGAAAGACAGGGGGAACTACGAGCAGTACTTC. J is TRBJ2-7 and V is TRBV23-1, with 9 bases aligning to TRBD1. TRBV23-1 is an open reading frame, and its role is uncertain. The CDR3 spans 17 residues. With 2 bases clipped from V and 3 bases from J, the junction kept 11 bases outside the gene matches.

The chain recombines TRBV4-2 with TRBJ2-5, with D tentatively TRBD2 (5 bases). The CDR3 extends over 16 amino acids. V was clipped by 1 base and J by 3 bases, with 15 bases between them. The germline V gene encodes CDR1 LGHNA and CDR2 YNFKEQ. The chain's CDR3 is CASSQGLGRGKETQYF. The CDR3 DNA follows: TGTGCCAGCAGCCAAGGCCTCGGTCGGGGAAAAGAGACCCAGTACTTC.